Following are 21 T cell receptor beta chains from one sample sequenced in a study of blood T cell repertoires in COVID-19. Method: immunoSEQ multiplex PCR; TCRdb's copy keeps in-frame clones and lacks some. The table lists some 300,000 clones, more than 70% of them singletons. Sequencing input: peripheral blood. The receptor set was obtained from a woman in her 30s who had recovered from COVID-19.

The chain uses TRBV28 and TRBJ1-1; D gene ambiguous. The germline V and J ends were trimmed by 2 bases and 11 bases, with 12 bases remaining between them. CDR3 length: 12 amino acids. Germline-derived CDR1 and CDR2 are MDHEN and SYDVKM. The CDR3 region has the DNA TGTGCCAGCAGTTTACAGAGGTCGGGGGCTTTCTTT. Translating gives CASSLQRSGAFF.

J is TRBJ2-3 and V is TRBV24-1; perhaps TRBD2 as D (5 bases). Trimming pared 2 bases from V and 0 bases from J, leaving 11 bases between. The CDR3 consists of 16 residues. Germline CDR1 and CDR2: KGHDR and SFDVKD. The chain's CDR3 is CATSDWGVTSTDTQYF. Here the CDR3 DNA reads TGTGCCACCAGTGATTGGGGAGTTACTAGCACAGATACGCAGTATTTT.

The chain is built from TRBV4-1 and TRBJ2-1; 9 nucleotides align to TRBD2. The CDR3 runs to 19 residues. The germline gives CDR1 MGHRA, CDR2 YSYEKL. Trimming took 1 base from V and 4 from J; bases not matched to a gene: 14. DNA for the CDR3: TGCGCCAGCAGCCAAGTTTTCCTGATTGCGGGGGGGATATACAATGAGCAGTTCTTC. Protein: CASSQVFLIAGGIYNEQFF.

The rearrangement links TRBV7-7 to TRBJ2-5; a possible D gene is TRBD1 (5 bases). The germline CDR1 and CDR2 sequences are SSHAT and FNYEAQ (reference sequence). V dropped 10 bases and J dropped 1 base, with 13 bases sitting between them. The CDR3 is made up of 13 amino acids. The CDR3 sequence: CATARTPQETQYF. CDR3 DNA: TGTGCCACCGCACGGACACCCCAAGAGACCCAGTACTTC. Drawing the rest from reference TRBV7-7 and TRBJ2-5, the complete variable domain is GAGVSQSPRYKVTKRGQDVTLRCDPISSHATLYWYQQALGQGPEFLTYFNYEAQPDKSGLPSDRFSAERPEGSISTLTIQRTEQRDSAMYRCATARTPQETQYFGPGTRLLVL.

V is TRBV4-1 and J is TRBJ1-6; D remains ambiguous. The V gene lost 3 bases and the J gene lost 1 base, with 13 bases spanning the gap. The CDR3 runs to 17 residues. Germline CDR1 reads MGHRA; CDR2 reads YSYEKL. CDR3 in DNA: TGCGCCAGCAGCCACCCGGGCAGCGGTTCCTATAATTCACCCCTCCACTTT. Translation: CASSHPGSGSYNSPLHF.

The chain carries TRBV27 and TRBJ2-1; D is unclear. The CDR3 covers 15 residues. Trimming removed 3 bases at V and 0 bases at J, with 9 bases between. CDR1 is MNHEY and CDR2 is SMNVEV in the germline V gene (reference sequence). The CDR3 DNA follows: TGTGCCAGCAGTTTTGCGGAGCCCTCCTACAATGAGCAGTTCTTC. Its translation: CASSFAEPSYNEQFF.

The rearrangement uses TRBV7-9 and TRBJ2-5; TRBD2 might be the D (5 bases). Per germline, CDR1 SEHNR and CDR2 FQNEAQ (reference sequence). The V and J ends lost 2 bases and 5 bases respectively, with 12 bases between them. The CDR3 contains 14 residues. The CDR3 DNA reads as TGTGCCAGCAGCTTATTTTGGGGAGACGAGACCCAGTACTTC. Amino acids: CASSLFWGDETQYF.

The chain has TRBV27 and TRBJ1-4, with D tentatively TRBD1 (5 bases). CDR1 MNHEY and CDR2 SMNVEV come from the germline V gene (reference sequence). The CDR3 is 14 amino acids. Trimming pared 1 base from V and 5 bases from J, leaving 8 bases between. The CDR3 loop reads CASSLWGRNEKLFF. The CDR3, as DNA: TGTGCCAGCAGTTTATGGGGGAGGAATGAAAAACTGTTTTTT.

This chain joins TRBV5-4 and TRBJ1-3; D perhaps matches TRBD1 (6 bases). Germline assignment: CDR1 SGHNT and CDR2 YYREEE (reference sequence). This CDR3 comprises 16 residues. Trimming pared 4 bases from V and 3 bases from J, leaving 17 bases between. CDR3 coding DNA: TGTGCCAGCAGCCCTGGTGGACAGTTGCTTGGAAACACCATATATTTT. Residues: CASSPGGQLLGNTIYF.

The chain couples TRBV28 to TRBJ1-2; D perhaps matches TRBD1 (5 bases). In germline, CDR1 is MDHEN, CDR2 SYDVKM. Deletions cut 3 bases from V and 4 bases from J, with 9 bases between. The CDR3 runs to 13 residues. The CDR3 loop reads CASSFSGFYGYTF. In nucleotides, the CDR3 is TGTGCCAGCAGTTTCTCAGGGTTCTATGGCTACACCTTC.

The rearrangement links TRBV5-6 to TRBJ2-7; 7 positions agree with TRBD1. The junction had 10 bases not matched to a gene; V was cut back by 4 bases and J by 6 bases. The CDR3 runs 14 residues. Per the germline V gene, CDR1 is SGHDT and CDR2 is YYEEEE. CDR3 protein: CASSTRDSSGEQYF. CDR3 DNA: TGTGCCAGCAGCACCCGGGACAGTTCGGGCGAGCAGTACTTC.

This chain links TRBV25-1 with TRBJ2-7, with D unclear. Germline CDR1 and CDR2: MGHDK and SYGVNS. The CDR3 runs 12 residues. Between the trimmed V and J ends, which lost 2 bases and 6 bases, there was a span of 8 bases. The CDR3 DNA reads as TGTGCCAGCAGTGAACTGGGCTCCGAGCAGTACTTC. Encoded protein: CASSELGSEQYF.

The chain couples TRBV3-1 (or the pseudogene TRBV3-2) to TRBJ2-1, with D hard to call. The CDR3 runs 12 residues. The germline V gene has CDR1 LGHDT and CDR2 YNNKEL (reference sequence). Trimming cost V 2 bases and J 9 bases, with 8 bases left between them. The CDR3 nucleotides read TGTGCCAGCAGCCAAAATCGGGTTGAGCAGTTCTTC. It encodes CASSQNRVEQFF.

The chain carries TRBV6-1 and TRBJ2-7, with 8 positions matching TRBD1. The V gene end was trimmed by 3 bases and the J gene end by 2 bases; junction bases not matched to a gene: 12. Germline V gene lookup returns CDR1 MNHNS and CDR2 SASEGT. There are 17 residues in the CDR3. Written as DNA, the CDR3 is TGTGCCAGCAGTGAGAGACAGGGGCAAAATATCGCCTACGAGCAGTACTTC. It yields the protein CASSERQGQNIAYEQYF.

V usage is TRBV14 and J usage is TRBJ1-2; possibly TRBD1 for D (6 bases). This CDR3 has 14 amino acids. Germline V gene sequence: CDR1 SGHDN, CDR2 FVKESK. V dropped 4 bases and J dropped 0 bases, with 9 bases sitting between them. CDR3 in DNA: TGTGCCAGCAGCCGGACAGAGCCTAACTATGGCTACACCTTC. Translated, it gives CASSRTEPNYGYTF.

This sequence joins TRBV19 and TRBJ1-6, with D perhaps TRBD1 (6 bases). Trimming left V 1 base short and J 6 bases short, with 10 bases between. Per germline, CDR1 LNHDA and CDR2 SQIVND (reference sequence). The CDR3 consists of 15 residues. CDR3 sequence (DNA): TGTGCCAGTAGTATAGCAGGACAGATTAATTCACCCCTCCACTTT. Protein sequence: CASSIAGQINSPLHF.

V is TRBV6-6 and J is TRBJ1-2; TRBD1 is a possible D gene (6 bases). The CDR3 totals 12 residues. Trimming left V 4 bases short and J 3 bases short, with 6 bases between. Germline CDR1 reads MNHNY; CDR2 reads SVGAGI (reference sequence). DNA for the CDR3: TGTGCCAGCAGTTCAGGGGACTATGGCTACACCTTC. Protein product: CASSSGDYGYTF.

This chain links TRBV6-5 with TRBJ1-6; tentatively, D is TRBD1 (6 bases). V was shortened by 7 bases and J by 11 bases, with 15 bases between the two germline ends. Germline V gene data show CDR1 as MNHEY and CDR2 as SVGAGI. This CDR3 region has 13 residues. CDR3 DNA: TGTGCCAGCAAGAACAGGGTGGTGGCACCCCTCCACTTT. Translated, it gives CASKNRVVAPLHF.

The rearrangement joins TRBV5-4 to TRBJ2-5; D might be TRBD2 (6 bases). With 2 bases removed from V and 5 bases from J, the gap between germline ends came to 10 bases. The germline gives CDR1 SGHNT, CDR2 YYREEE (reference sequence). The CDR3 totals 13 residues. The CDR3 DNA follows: TGTGCCAGCAGCTTAGGCGGGGTGGAGACCCAGTACTTC. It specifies CASSLGGVETQYF.

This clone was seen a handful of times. This CDR3 is CASSLGGAGYGYTF. In nucleotides, the CDR3 is TGTGCCAGCAGTTTGGGGGGGGCAGGCTATGGCTACACCTTC. The chain recombines TRBV28 with TRBJ1-2, with D possibly TRBD1 on 6 matching bases. The length of the CDR3 is 14 residues. Germline loops: CDR1 MDHEN, CDR2 SYDVKM. Trimming stripped 3 bases from V and 4 bases from J, with 12 bases between.

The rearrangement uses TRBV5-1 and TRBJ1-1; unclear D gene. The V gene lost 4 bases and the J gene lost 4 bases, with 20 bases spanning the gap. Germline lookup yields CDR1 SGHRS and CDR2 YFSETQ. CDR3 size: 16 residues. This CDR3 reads CASSPFKIGRGTEAFF. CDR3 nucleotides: TGCGCCAGCAGCCCATTCAAAATTGGACGGGGCACTGAAGCTTTCTTT.